This T cell receptor beta chain is drawn from a study of blood T cell repertoires in COVID-19. About the research overall: Spain, Italy and the United States supplied samples that represented acute and convalescent COVID-19.

Libraries were prepared by immunoSEQ multiplex PCR; TCRdb keeps only in-frame clonotypes and omits some of them. The repertoire has around 150,000 clones, roughly 88% of them found once; the top ten carry roughly 7.2%. Trimming removed 1 base at V and 3 bases at J, with 15 bases between. Looked up from germline, CDR1 is LNHDA and CDR2 is SQIVND (reference sequence). This CDR3 contains 16 residues. The material sequenced was peripheral blood. The sequence was obtained from a woman aged 45-65 years in a cohort sampled during active or convalescent COVID-19. The gene calls are TRBV19 and TRBJ1-2; weak D call: TRBD1 (5 bases). CDR3 nucleotides: TGTGCCAGTAGTATAGTCCAGGGTTCCTCTTACTATGGCTACACCTTC. It specifies CASSIVQGSSYYGYTF.